The 2 T cell receptor beta chains reported below all come from one sample, sequenced in a study of blood T cell repertoires in COVID-19. The repertoire was sequenced with immunoSEQ multiplex PCR; TCRdb's copy has only in-frame clones and lacks some. The table includes around 200,000 clones, roughly four fifths detected once. Sequenced: peripheral blood. The receptors here all came from a human donor in a cohort sampled during active COVID-19.

The V and J genes are TRBV10-1 and TRBJ1-6; D remains unclear. This CDR3 spans 13 amino acids. V was cut by 7 bases and J by 7 bases, with 11 bases left in between. The germline V gene has CDR1 WNHNN and CDR2 SYGVQD (reference sequence). CDR3 in amino acids: CASTQSLNSPLHF. The CDR3, as DNA: TGCGCCAGCACTCAAAGTCTAAATTCACCCCTCCACTTT.

Of note for this clone: The sample carries other DNA sequences with the same CDR3. The V and J genes are TRBV10-3 and TRBJ2-7; D uncertain. Trimming took off 0 bases at V and 1 base at J, with 4 bases between the two ends. Germline V gives CDR1 ENHRY, CDR2 SYGVKD. There are 13 residues in the CDR3. CDR3 sequence reads: CAISESSSYEQYF. The CDR3 coding sequence is TGTGCCATCAGTGAGTCCAGTTCCTACGAGCAGTACTTC.